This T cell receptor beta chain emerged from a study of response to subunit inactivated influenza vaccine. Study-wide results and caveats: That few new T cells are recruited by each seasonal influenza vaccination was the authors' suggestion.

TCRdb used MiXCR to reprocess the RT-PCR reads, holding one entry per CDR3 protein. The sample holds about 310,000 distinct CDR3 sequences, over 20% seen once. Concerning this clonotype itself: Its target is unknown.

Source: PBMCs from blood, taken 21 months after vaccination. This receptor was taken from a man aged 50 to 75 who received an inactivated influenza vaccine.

The CDR3, as DNA: TGTGCCAGCAGCTTAGAAGTCTGGACTAGCGGGCACAATGAGCAGTTCTTC. As protein: CASSLEVWTSGHNEQFF. The rearrangement joins TRBV7-6 to TRBJ2-1; 11 nucleotides line up with TRBD2. This CDR3 has 17 amino acids. With V trimmed by 1 base and J by 5 bases, 7 bases remained unmatched. Germline V CDR1 and CDR2: SGHVS, FNYEAQ.